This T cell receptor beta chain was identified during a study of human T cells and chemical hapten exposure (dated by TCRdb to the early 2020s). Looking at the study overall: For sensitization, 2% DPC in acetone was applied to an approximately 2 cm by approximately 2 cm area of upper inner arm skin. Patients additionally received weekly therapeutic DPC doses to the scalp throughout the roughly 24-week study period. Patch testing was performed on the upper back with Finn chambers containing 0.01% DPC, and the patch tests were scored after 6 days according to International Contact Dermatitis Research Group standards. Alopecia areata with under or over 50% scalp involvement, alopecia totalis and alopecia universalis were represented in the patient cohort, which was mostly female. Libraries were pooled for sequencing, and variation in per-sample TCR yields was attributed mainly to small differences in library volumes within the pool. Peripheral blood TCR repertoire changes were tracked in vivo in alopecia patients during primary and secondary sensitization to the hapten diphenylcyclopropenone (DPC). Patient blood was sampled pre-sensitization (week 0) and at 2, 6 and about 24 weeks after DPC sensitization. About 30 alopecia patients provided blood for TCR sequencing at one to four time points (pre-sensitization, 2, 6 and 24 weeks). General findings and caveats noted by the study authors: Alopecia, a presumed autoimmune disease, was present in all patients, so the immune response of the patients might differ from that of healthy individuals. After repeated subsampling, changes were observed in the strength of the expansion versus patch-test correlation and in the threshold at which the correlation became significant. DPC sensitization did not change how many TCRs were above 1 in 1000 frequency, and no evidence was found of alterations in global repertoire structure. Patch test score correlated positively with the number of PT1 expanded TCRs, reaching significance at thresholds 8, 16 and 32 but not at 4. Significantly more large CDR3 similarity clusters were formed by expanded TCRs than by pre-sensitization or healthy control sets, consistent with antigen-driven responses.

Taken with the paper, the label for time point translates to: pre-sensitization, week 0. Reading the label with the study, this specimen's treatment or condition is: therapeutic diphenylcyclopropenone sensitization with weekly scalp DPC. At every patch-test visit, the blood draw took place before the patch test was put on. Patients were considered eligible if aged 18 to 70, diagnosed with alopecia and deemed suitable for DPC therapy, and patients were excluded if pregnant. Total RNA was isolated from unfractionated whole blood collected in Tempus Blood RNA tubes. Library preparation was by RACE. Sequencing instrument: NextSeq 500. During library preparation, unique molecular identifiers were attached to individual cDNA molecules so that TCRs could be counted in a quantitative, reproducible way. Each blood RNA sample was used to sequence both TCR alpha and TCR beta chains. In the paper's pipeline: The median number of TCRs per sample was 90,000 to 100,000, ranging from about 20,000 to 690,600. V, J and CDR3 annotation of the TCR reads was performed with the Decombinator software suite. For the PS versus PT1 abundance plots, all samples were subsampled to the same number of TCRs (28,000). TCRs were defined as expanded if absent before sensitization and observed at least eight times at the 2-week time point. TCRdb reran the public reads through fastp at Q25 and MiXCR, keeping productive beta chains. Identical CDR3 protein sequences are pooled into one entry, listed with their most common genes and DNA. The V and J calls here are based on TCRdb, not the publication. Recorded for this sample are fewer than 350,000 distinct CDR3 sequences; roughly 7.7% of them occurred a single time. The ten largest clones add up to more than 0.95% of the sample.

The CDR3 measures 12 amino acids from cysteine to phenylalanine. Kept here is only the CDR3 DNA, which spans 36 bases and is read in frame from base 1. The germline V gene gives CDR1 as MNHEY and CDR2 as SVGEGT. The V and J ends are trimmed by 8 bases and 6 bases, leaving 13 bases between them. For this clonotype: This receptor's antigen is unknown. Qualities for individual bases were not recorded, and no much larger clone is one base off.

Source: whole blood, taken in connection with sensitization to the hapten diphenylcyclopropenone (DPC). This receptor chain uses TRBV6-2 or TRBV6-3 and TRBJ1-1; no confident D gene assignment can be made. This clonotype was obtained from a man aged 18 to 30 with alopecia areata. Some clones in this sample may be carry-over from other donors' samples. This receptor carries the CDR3 CASHRPGAEAFF. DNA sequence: TGTGCCAGCCATCGGCCCGGGGCTGAAGCTTTCTTT.